The clone carrying this TCR beta chain has a handful of counts. V shed 5 bases and J shed 12 bases, with 14 bases lying between them. The germline CDR1 and CDR2 sequences are SGHAT and FQNNGV. This CDR3 contains 12 residues. TCRdb reprocessed the RT-PCR reads with MiXCR, giving one entry per CDR3 protein. In the table there are 650,000 to 800,000 distinct CDR3 sequences, 12% to 15% of which are singletons. This chain connects TRBV11-2 to TRBJ2-1; D perhaps matches TRBD2 (7 bases). The sample comprised memory CD4+ T cells from blood. The sequence was collected from a female donor in good health, serving as a healthy control. DNA for the CDR3: TGTGCCAGCAGCCCTGCGGGGGCGGGGCAGTTCTTC. It encodes CASSPAGAGQFF.